This TCR beta chain was identified in a study of blood T cell repertoires in COVID-19. About the study: Italy, Spain and the United States were the sources of the convalescent and acute COVID-19 samples. PBMCs, B-cell-depleted T cells, or T cells provided the cDNA or gDNA that made up the material.

V gave up 2 bases and J gave up 2 bases; unmatched junction bases: 6. CDR3 length: 16 amino acids. Germline V gives CDR1 KGHSH, CDR2 LQKENI. Original data processing: Estimation of nucleated cell counts was performed using reference gene primer amplification. Using immunoSEQ multiplex PCR, the repertoire was profiled, and TCRdb retains in-frame clones only, with some absent. V, J and clone size derive from that table, while D and trimming were established from the DNA sequence. The sample includes some 70,000 clones, under 85% seen only once; the top ten take 8.5% to 10%. This sequence was found in a woman aged 45-60 years with acute or convalescent COVID-19. The gene calls are TRBV18 and TRBJ1-5; 7 bases agree with TRBD1. Specimen: peripheral blood. CDR3 coding DNA: TGTGCCAGCTCACCAACGGCAGGGGGTGGCAATCAGCCCCAGCATTTT. Translation: CASSPTAGGGNQPQHF.